This TCR beta chain was identified during a study of PD-1 blockade in mismatch repair-deficient tumors. This clone was found once. Sequencing used immunoSEQ multiplex PCR; TCRdb keeps in-frame clones, though not all of them. The sample gives under 20,000 clones, 65% to 85% of which show up once; around 3.3% is in the top ten. The CDR3 has 13 amino acids. Trimming pared 6 bases from V and 3 bases from J, leaving 9 bases between. CDR1 is SNHLY, CDR2 FYNNEI, per germline. This TCR came from an adult with mismatch repair-deficient cancer. V usage is TRBV2 and J usage is TRBJ1-5, with a tentative D call TRBD1 (6 bases). The sample in question was PBMCs, obtained 4 weeks after starting pembrolizumab. The CDR3 loop reads CASSTGPNQPQHF. As DNA, the CDR3 is TGTGCCAGCAGCACAGGGCCCAATCAGCCCCAGCATTTT.